These T cell receptor beta chains were read from a single sample in a study of molecular identifiers for immune sequencing clone quantification. TCRdb itself ran the PCR reads through MiXCR, one entry per CDR3 protein. The sample shows 490,000 or so distinct CDR3 sequences, around 21% of them seen only once. The sample comprised naive CD8+ T cells from blood, with Jurkat cell RNA spiked in. These receptors all come from a human donor in good health. Some libraries in this study had Jurkat cell RNA spiked in. Each CDR3 is given with its conserved first and last residue. D genes are given only for firm matches. Clone size is not always given. Where it is, it says once, few, many or a class for expanded clones.

d_call	j_call	clone_size	v_call	cdr3_aa	cdr3_nt
TRBD2	TRBJ2-6	.	TRBV12-3/TRBV12-4	CASSFLAGIHSGANVLAF	TGTGCCAGCAGTTTCCTAGCGGGGATTCACTCTGGGGCCAACGTCCTGGCTTTC
TRBD1	TRBJ2-7	.	TRBV5-3	CAGSEHRDSFYEQYF	TGTGCCGGCAGCGAACACCGGGACAGCTTCTACGAGCAGTACTTC
TRBD2	TRBJ2-1	.	TRBV7-9	CASSWMREGTVF	TGTGCCAGCAGCTGGATGAGGGAGGGGACGGTCTTC
.	TRBJ2-5	.	TRBV6-2/TRBV6-3	CASSYLWDGETQYF	TGTGCCAGCAGTTACTTGTGGGACGGAGAGACCCAGTACTTC
TRBD1	TRBJ1-6	.	TRBV27	CASGDRLSPLHF	TGTGCCAGTGGGGACAGGCTTTCACCCCTCCACTTT
TRBD2	TRBJ2-2	many	TRBV7-2	CASSSLLAGDPIANTGELFF	TGTGCCAGCAGCTCATTGCTAGCGGGGGACCCTATAGCTAACACCGGGGAGCTGTTTTTT
TRBD1	TRBJ1-5	.	TRBV5-6	CASSPWDRGGDQPQHF	TGTGCCAGCAGCCCTTGGGACAGGGGGGGGGATCAGCCCCAGCATTTT
.	TRBJ1-4	.	TRBV2	CASSDRVEDENLFF	TGTGCCAGCAGTGACCGGGTAGAGGATGAAAACCTGTTTTTT
TRBD2	TRBJ2-3	many	TRBV12-3/TRBV12-4	CASRPRLAGPTDTQYF	TGTGCCAGCAGGCCCCGACTAGCGGGGCCCACAGATACGCAGTATTTT
.	TRBJ2-3	many	TRBV29-1	CSVEEGSEPSTDTQYF	TGCAGCGTTGAAGAAGGATCCGAACCTAGCACAGATACGCAGTATTTT
.	TRBJ2-5	many	TRBV13	CASSLQYDPGAQYF	TGTGCCAGCAGCTTACAATACGACCCTGGGGCCCAGTACTTC
TRBD2	TRBJ2-5	many	TRBV4-3	CASSQDTSGQETQYF	TGCGCCAGCAGCCAAGATACTAGCGGCCAAGAGACCCAGTACTTC
.	TRBJ2-3	.	TRBV15	CATSRDSGFPDTQYF	TGTGCCACCAGCAGAGATTCAGGGTTCCCAGATACGCAGTATTTT
TRBD1	TRBJ2-1	few	TRBV4-1	CASSQGPPGQLSSYNEQFF	TGCGCCAGCAGCCAAGGCCCGCCGGGACAGTTAAGCTCCTACAATGAGCAGTTCTTC
.	TRBJ1-3	many	TRBV7-9	CASSLAGTEGNTIYF	TGTGCCAGCAGCTTAGCAGGGACGGAAGGAAACACCATATATTTT
.	TRBJ1-5	many	TRBV4-2	CASRRIAGASNQPQHF	TGTGCCAGCAGAAGAATTGCGGGGGCTAGCAATCAGCCCCAGCATTTT
TRBD2	TRBJ2-3	many	TRBV12-3/TRBV12-4	CASSTGTTPDTQYF	TGTGCCAGCAGTACTGGGACTACCCCAGATACGCAGTATTTT
.	TRBJ2-2	many	TRBV24-1	CATSDQNTGELFF	TGTGCCACCAGTGATCAAAACACCGGGGAGCTGTTTTTT
TRBD1	TRBJ2-5	.	TRBV7-9	CASIDVGTGVQETQYF	TGTGCCAGCATCGACGTTGGGACAGGGGTTCAAGAGACCCAGTACTTC
.	TRBJ1-1	many	TRBV29-1	CSATVDTEAFF	TGCAGCGCCACAGTGGACACTGAAGCTTTCTTT
.	TRBJ2-3	few	TRBV6-5	CASSYSPGQDHTDTQYF	TGTGCCAGCAGTTACTCCCCCGGGCAGGATCACACAGATACGCAGTATTTT
TRBD2	TRBJ2-7	many	TRBV20-1	CSARGISGINEQYF	TGCAGTGCTAGAGGAATTAGCGGGATCAACGAGCAGTACTTC
.	TRBJ1-1	many	TRBV4-3	CASSQEGGGTEAFF	TGCGCCAGCAGCCAAGAGGGGGGTGGTACTGAAGCTTTCTTT
TRBD1	TRBJ1-2	.	TRBV5-1	CASSLGQGLNYGYTF	TGCGCCAGCAGCTTGGGACAGGGGCTTAACTATGGCTACACCTTC
.	TRBJ2-2	.	TRBV21-1	CASSDGTGWNGELFF	TGTGCCAGCAGCGACGGGACAGGGTGGAACGGGGAGCTGTTTTTT
.	TRBJ2-5	many	TRBV6-5	CASSYQRESIQETQYF	TGTGCCAGCAGTTACCAACGGGAGTCAATACAAGAGACCCAGTACTTC
.	TRBJ1-3	.	TRBV20-1	CSARDPGSGSTIYF	TGCAGTGCTAGAGATCCGGGCTCTGGAAGCACCATATATTTT
.	TRBJ2-5	.	TRBV19	CASSAYKDQETQYF	TGTGCCAGTAGTGCCTATAAGGATCAAGAGACCCAGTACTTC
TRBD2	TRBJ2-3	many	TRBV7-9	CASSLMAGVADTQYF	TGTGCCAGCAGCTTAATGGCGGGAGTCGCGGATACGCAGTATTTT
.	TRBJ2-7	many	TRBV6-5	CASSSDGYEQYF	TGTGCCAGCAGTTCGGACGGGTACGAGCAGTACTTC
.	TRBJ1-1	many	TRBV4-3	CASSQDVVTYTEAFF	TGCGCCAGCAGCCAAGACGTGGTTACATACACTGAAGCTTTCTTT
TRBD1	TRBJ1-4	.	TRBV6-6	CASSSRQGYEKLFF	TGTGCCAGCAGTTCCCGACAGGGGTATGAAAAACTGTTTTTT
.	TRBJ2-7	.	TRBV27	CASSLFGGGEQYF	TGTGCCAGCAGTTTATTCGGGGGTGGCGAGCAGTACTTC
.	TRBJ1-1	.	TRBV6-6	CASSYSIPLTMNTEAFF	TGTGCCAGCAGTTACTCGATCCCCCTGACTATGAACACTGAAGCTTTCTTT
.	TRBJ2-7	few	TRBV20-1	CSASGVYSYEQYF	TGCAGTGCTTCAGGGGTTTATTCCTACGAGCAGTACTTC
.	TRBJ2-5	.	TRBV11-2	CASSLYTGPGETQYF	TGTGCCAGCAGCTTATACACGGGGCCTGGGGAGACCCAGTACTTC
TRBD2	TRBJ2-1	.	TRBV19	CASSILAGYNEQFF	TGTGCCAGTAGTATTCTAGCGGGGTACAATGAGCAGTTCTTC
.	TRBJ2-7	few	TRBV6-2/TRBV6-3	CASSYSLTMGIEQYF	TGTGCCAGCAGTTACTCGTTAACGATGGGCATCGAGCAGTACTTC
.	TRBJ2-1	.	TRBV2	CASSETRQGRGEQFF	TGTGCCAGCAGTGAAACGCGGCAGGGACGGGGTGAGCAGTTCTTC
.	TRBJ2-7	.	TRBV7-9	CAGSPRDIYYEQYF	TGTGCCGGCAGCCCCCGGGACATTTACTACGAGCAGTACTTC
.	TRBJ2-5	many	TRBV6-5	CASSMYQETQYF	TGTGCCAGCTCGATGTACCAAGAGACCCAGTACTTC
.	TRBJ2-3	once	TRBV2	CASSEAGWEADTQYF	TGTGCCAGCAGTGAAGCGGGTTGGGAGGCAGATACGCAGTATTTT
TRBD1	TRBJ2-7	few	TRBV11-2	CASSPPITGDYEQYF	TGTGCCAGCAGCCCCCCAATTACAGGGGACTACGAGCAGTACTTC
TRBD1	TRBJ2-7	.	TRBV20-1	CSARDGTASSYEQYF	TGCAGTGCTAGAGACGGGACAGCGAGCTCCTACGAGCAGTACTTC
TRBD2	TRBJ2-7	.	TRBV4-3	CASSDGLAGVDEQYF	TGCGCCAGCAGCGATGGACTAGCGGGAGTCGACGAGCAGTACTTC
.	TRBJ1-5	few	TRBV19	CASSIFSSNQPQHF	TGTGCCAGTAGTATCTTCTCTAGCAATCAGCCCCAGCATTTT
.	TRBJ2-7	.	TRBV7-8	CASSKAGNEQYF	TGTGCCAGCAGCAAAGCGGGCAACGAGCAGTACTTC
TRBD1	TRBJ2-7	few	TRBV2	CASSEATGNAYEQYF	TGTGCCAGCAGTGAAGCGACAGGGAACGCCTACGAGCAGTACTTC
TRBD1	TRBJ2-3	.	TRBV29-1	CSVDGLGGSTDTQYF	TGCAGCGTTGATGGGTTAGGGGGCAGCACAGATACGCAGTATTTT
.	TRBJ1-4	many	TRBV28	CASSQGLRPATNEKLFF	TGTGCCAGCAGTCAGGGACTACGGCCGGCAACTAATGAAAAACTGTTTTTT
.	TRBJ2-6	many	TRBV7-6	CASSLFLSGANVLTF	TGTGCCAGCAGCTTATTTCTATCTGGGGCCAACGTCCTGACTTTC
.	TRBJ2-1	few	TRBV27	CASSLRGARNEQFF	TGTGCCAGCAGTTTAAGGGGGGCGCGGAATGAGCAGTTCTTC
TRBD1	TRBJ1-2	.	TRBV6-5	CASSYSGEGADGYTF	TGTGCCAGCAGTTACTCCGGGGAGGGGGCCGATGGCTACACCTTC